This is a list of T cell receptor beta chains from one sample in a study of T-cell memory formation after mild COVID-19. TCRdb re-analysed the 5' RACE reads in MiXCR, keeping a single row per CDR3 protein. This table has around 390,000 distinct CDR3 sequences, 15% to 20% appearing once. The specimen sequenced was PBMCs or a T cell subset sorted from them (not recorded which). These receptors all stem from a man between 18 and 35 years old who had mild COVID-19 (a few samples of this study predate the infection). Cell type and time point are not known. CDR3s include the opening cysteine and the closing phenylalanine or tryptophan. The D gene is left open where the match is weak. Size is omitted from some rows. Given values are once, few, many or a class for expanded clones.

J: TRBJ2-1; D: TRBD2; V: TRBV5-1; size: few; DNA: TGCGCCAGCAGAGGTTTAGGGACTAGCGGGGGGGCCTACAATGAGCAGTTCTTC; CDR3: CASRGLGTSGGAYNEQFF
J: TRBJ2-5; D: -; V: TRBV20-1; size: few; DNA: TGCAGTGCCCCCCTTTCAGTGACCCAGTACTTC; CDR3: CSAPLSVTQYF
J: TRBJ1-1; D: -; V: TRBV19; size: few; DNA: TGTGCCAGTAGCCGACCGACAGCATCGAACACTGAAGCTTTCTTT; CDR3: CASSRPTASNTEAFF
J: TRBJ2-3; D: TRBD2; V: TRBV9; size: few; DNA: TGTGCCAGCAGCGTAGGCGAGCGGGGGCCCGAAAGCCTTAGCACAGATACGCAGTATTTT; CDR3: CASSVGERGPESLSTDTQYF
J: TRBJ2-3; D: TRBD1; V: TRBV6-4; size: few; DNA: TGTGCCAGCAGTGTAGACAGGGCCACAGATACGCAGTATTTT; CDR3: CASSVDRATDTQYF
J: TRBJ1-5; D: -; V: TRBV5-1; size: few; DNA: TGCGCCAGCAGCTGGGAGCCAGGGGCCGGTCAGCCCCAGCATTTT; CDR3: CASSWEPGAGQPQHF
J: TRBJ2-3; D: -; V: TRBV30; size: -; DNA: TGTGCCTGGAGTAAAGGTGCAGATACGCAGTATTTT; CDR3: CAWSKGADTQYF
J: TRBJ2-7; D: -; V: TRBV10-3; size: -; DNA: TGTGCCATCGCTCAGGGGAGCGAAGAGCAGTACTTC; CDR3: CAIAQGSEEQYF
J: TRBJ2-1; D: -; V: TRBV24-1; size: few; DNA: TGTGCCACCAGTGATTCACTGTACAATGAGCAGTTCTTC; CDR3: CATSDSLYNEQFF
J: TRBJ2-1; D: -; V: TRBV5-4; size: many; DNA: TGTGCCAGCAGCTTGGAACCCTACAATGAGCAGTTCTTC; CDR3: CASSLEPYNEQFF
J: TRBJ1-3; D: -; V: TRBV12-3/TRBV12-4; size: few; DNA: TGTGCCAGCAGTTTACGGGAGGCAGGTAGAAACACCATATATTTT; CDR3: CASSLREAGRNTIYF
J: TRBJ2-3; D: TRBD2; V: TRBV5-4; size: -; DNA: TGTGCCAGCAGCCCTAGCGGGGTTAGCACAGATACGCAGTATTTT; CDR3: CASSPSGVSTDTQYF
J: TRBJ1-2; D: TRBD1; V: TRBV4-1; size: -; DNA: TGCGCCAGCAGCCAAGTCCGGGACAGGGGGACAGGAAACTATGGCTACACCTTC; CDR3: CASSQVRDRGTGNYGYTF
J: TRBJ2-1; D: -; V: TRBV20-1; size: few; DNA: TGCAGTGCTAGAGATCAAGGAGCGGGCTCATACAATGAGCAGTTCTTC; CDR3: CSARDQGAGSYNEQFF
J: TRBJ2-7; D: -; V: TRBV2; size: -; DNA: TGTGCCAGCAGTGATTTCCCGGGAAAAAGGTACGAGCAGTACTTC; CDR3: CASSDFPGKRYEQYF
J: TRBJ2-3; D: -; V: TRBV6-6; size: -; DNA: TGTGCCAGCAGCCCGAGCGGCGGTCCTAGCACAGATACGCAGTATTTT; CDR3: CASSPSGGPSTDTQYF
J: TRBJ2-5; D: -; V: TRBV4-1; size: -; DNA: TGCGCCTCGTCTCCGATCATATTTGGGAACCAAGAGACCCAGTACTTC; CDR3: CASSPIIFGNQETQYF
J: TRBJ2-1; D: TRBD1; V: TRBV7-2; size: few; DNA: TGTGCCAGCAGCTCGTTGACAGGGAAGGAAGGTGAGCAGTTCTTC; CDR3: CASSSLTGKEGEQFF
J: TRBJ2-1; D: -; V: TRBV10-3; size: -; DNA: TGTGCCATCAGGCGTTGGGCGGAAAGCTCCTACAATGAGCAGTTCTTC; CDR3: CAIRRWAESSYNEQFF
J: TRBJ2-4; D: TRBD2; V: TRBV6-2/TRBV6-3; size: -; DNA: TGTGCCACCGGGGGGGTGGCCAAAAACATTCAGTACTTC; CDR3: CATGGVAKNIQYF
J: TRBJ2-1; D: -; V: TRBV11-2; size: few; DNA: TGTGCCAGCAGCTTACAAGGGGCCGGCTACAATGAGCAGTTCTTC; CDR3: CASSLQGAGYNEQFF
J: TRBJ2-5; D: -; V: TRBV5-1; size: few; DNA: TGCGCCAGCAGCTTTGATAGAACGGTGGAGACCCAGTACTTC; CDR3: CASSFDRTVETQYF
J: TRBJ2-7; D: TRBD1; V: TRBV7-2; size: many; DNA: TGTGCCAGCAGACCTACAGGGGGCAGAGGCTCCTACGAGCAGTACTTC; CDR3: CASRPTGGRGSYEQYF
J: TRBJ2-1; D: -; V: TRBV2; size: -; DNA: TGTGCCAGCAACGCAGTCCCAGCCTACAATGAGCAGTTCTTC; CDR3: CASNAVPAYNEQFF
J: TRBJ1-2; D: -; V: TRBV5-1; size: few; DNA: TGCGCCAGCAGCTTGACTTCCAGGGACTATGGCTACACCTTC; CDR3: CASSLTSRDYGYTF
J: TRBJ2-1; D: -; V: TRBV6-2/TRBV6-3; size: -; DNA: TGTGCCAGCAGGATCTTAGGGAGGAATGAGCAGTTCTTC; CDR3: CASRILGRNEQFF
J: TRBJ1-1; D: TRBD1; V: TRBV5-1; size: -; DNA: TGCGCCAGCAGCCAACAGGGGTTCACTGAAGCTTTCTTT; CDR3: CASSQQGFTEAFF
J: TRBJ2-5; D: TRBD1; V: TRBV7-9; size: -; DNA: TGTGCCAGCAGCATGGACAGGAGTCAAGAGACCCAGTACTTC; CDR3: CASSMDRSQETQYF
J: TRBJ2-3; D: -; V: TRBV10-3; size: few; DNA: TGTGCCATCAGTGAGACTAGCAGCACAGATACGCAGTATTTT; CDR3: CAISETSSTDTQYF
J: TRBJ1-2; D: -; V: TRBV6-5; size: -; DNA: TGTGCCAGCAGTTACGCACAGGGTTCTGGCTACACCTTC; CDR3: CASSYAQGSGYTF
J: TRBJ2-2; D: -; V: TRBV12-3/TRBV12-4; size: -; DNA: TGTGCCAGCAGTTTAGGACTAGGTCGGACCGGGGAGCTGTTTTTT; CDR3: CASSLGLGRTGELFF
J: TRBJ2-2; D: -; V: TRBV5-6; size: -; DNA: TGTGCCAGCAACTTTGGAGGGGGCGCGATCGGGGAGCTGTTTTTT; CDR3: CASNFGGGAIGELFF
J: TRBJ2-5; D: TRBD2; V: TRBV29-1; size: few; DNA: TGCAGCGTTGAAGATCCCCTAGCGGGGGGGCCCGGGGAGACCCAGTACTTC; CDR3: CSVEDPLAGGPGETQYF
J: TRBJ2-1; D: -; V: TRBV19; size: -; DNA: TGTGCCACCCAGGACCGGCTGCACTCCTTGAACAGGTTCTTC; CDR3: CATQDRLHSLNRFF
J: TRBJ2-7; D: -; V: TRBV5-6; size: few; DNA: TGTGCCAGCAGCTACACATCTACGCCCTACGAGCAGTACTTC; CDR3: CASSYTSTPYEQYF
J: TRBJ1-1; D: -; V: TRBV4-1; size: -; DNA: TGCGCCAGCAGCCAGGGCTGGGGAACTGAAGCTTTCTTT; CDR3: CASSQGWGTEAFF
J: TRBJ2-2; D: TRBD2; V: TRBV7-9; size: -; DNA: TGTGCCAGCAAGACTAGCGGGGGGGCCGGCACCGGGGAGCTGTTTTTT; CDR3: CASKTSGGAGTGELFF
J: TRBJ2-1; D: TRBD1; V: TRBV5-4; size: -; DNA: TGTGCCAGCAGCCCTAGCAGGGACAGGGACGATGAGCAGTTCTTC; CDR3: CASSPSRDRDDEQFF
J: TRBJ1-1; D: -; V: TRBV7-9; size: once; DNA: TGTGCCAGCAGCTTAGGGCGAGGGACCGCCGCGCTTGAAGCTTTCTTT; CDR3: CASSLGRGTAALEAFF
J: TRBJ2-1; D: TRBD1; V: TRBV30; size: -; DNA: TGTGCCTGGCGAAAAGCAGCCGGGACAGGGGTCTACAATGAGCAGTTCTTC; CDR3: CAWRKAAGTGVYNEQFF
J: TRBJ2-2; D: -; V: TRBV5-1; size: few; DNA: TGCGCCAGCAGCCCACAGAGTAACACCGGGGAGCTGTTTTTT; CDR3: CASSPQSNTGELFF
J: TRBJ1-1; D: TRBD1; V: TRBV28; size: -; DNA: TGTGCCAGCAGTTTTCAGGGGGCGAGGACTGAAGCTTTCTTT; CDR3: CASSFQGARTEAFF
J: TRBJ2-1; D: -; V: TRBV5-1; size: few; DNA: TGCGCCAGCAGCCCTGAGGACCATTACAATGAGCAGTTCTTC; CDR3: CASSPEDHYNEQFF
J: TRBJ2-1; D: -; V: TRBV5-8; size: -; DNA: TGTGCCAGCAGCCTTGGGCTTGGCGGCTACAATGAGCAGTTCTTC; CDR3: CASSLGLGGYNEQFF
J: TRBJ1-2; D: -; V: TRBV10-3; size: -; DNA: TGTGCCATCAGTACGGGGGCCCCGGGCTACACCTTC; CDR3: CAISTGAPGYTF
J: TRBJ2-5; D: TRBD2; V: TRBV11-1; size: -; DNA: TGTGCCAGCAGCTCGGAGCTCGGGACTAGCTTACAAGAGACCCAGTACTTC; CDR3: CASSSELGTSLQETQYF
J: TRBJ1-2; D: -; V: TRBV5-1; size: -; DNA: TGCGCCAGCAGCTTGGACCGAATGAGGGCGAGGGGCTACACCTTC; CDR3: CASSLDRMRARGYTF
J: TRBJ1-5; D: TRBD1; V: TRBV20-1; size: -; DNA: TGCAGTGCATTAACCGGGACAGGTTCCAATCAGCCCCAGCATTTT; CDR3: CSALTGTGSNQPQHF
J: TRBJ2-5; D: -; V: TRBV7-2; size: few; DNA: TGTGCCAGCAGCGCGGACGTCCCCAAGAGAACCCAGTACTTC; CDR3: CASSADVPKRTQYF
J: TRBJ1-1; D: -; V: TRBV20-1; size: few; DNA: TGCAGGGCCTCGGGGGGTGTACGCACTGAAGCTTTCTTT; CDR3: CRASGGVRTEAFF
J: TRBJ1-1; D: -; V: TRBV28; size: few; DNA: TGTGCCAGCAGTAATCGCGCCCCTAGCGCTTTCTTT; CDR3: CASSNRAPSAFF
J: TRBJ2-1; D: TRBD1; V: TRBV20-1; size: -; DNA: TGCAGTGCCGCCTGGACAGGAAGCCATGAGCAGTTCTTC; CDR3: CSAAWTGSHEQFF
J: TRBJ2-3; D: -; V: TRBV5-1; size: -; DNA: TGCGCCAGCAGCTTGATCGGGGCGGATACAGATACGCAGTATTTT; CDR3: CASSLIGADTDTQYF
J: TRBJ2-6; D: -; V: TRBV2; size: -; DNA: TGTGCCAGCAGGAATCTTGGGGCCAACGTCCTGACTTTC; CDR3: CASRNLGANVLTF
J: TRBJ2-5; D: -; V: TRBV4-3; size: few; DNA: TGCGCCAGCAGCCAAGTTGAAGCAGAGACCCAGTACTTC; CDR3: CASSQVEAETQYF
J: TRBJ2-3; D: TRBD2; V: TRBV5-1; size: few; DNA: TGCGCCAGCAGCTTGGCCGGGACTAGCGGGCCGGATACGCAGTATTTT; CDR3: CASSLAGTSGPDTQYF
J: TRBJ1-2; D: -; V: TRBV24-1; size: -; DNA: TGTGCCACCAGCATATACAGGGCCAACTATGGCTACACCTTC; CDR3: CATSIYRANYGYTF
J: TRBJ1-2; D: -; V: TRBV6-5; size: -; DNA: TGTGCCAGCAGTTACCTCGCGGGCCGCTATGGCTACACCTTC; CDR3: CASSYLAGRYGYTF
J: TRBJ2-2; D: -; V: TRBV18; size: -; DNA: TGTGCCAGCTCACACGACATGGGACCCAACACCGGGGAGCTGTTTTTT; CDR3: CASSHDMGPNTGELFF